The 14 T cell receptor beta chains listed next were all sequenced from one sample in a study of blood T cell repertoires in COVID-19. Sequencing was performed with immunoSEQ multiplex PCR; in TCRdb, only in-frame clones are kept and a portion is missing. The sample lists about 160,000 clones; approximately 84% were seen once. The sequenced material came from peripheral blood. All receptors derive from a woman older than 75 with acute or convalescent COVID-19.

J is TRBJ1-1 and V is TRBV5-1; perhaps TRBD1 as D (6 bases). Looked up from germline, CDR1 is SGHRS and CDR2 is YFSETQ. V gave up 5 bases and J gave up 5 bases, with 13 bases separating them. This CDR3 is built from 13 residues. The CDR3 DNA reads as TGCGCCAGCAGGCCACAGGGAAAGACTGAAGCTTTCTTT. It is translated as CASRPQGKTEAFF. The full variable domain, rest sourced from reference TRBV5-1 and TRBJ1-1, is KAGVTQTPRYLIKTRGQQVTLSCSPISGHRSVSWYQQTPGQGLQFLFEYFSETQRNKGNFPGRFSGRQFSNSRSEMNVSTLELGDSALYLCASRPQGKTEAFFGQGTRLTVV.

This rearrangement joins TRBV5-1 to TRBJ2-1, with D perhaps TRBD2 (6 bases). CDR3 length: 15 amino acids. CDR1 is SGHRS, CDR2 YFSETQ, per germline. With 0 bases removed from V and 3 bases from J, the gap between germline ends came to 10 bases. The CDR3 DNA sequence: TGCGCCAGCAGCTTGGTGGTAGCGGACTACAATGAGCAGTTCTTC. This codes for CASSLVVADYNEQFF.

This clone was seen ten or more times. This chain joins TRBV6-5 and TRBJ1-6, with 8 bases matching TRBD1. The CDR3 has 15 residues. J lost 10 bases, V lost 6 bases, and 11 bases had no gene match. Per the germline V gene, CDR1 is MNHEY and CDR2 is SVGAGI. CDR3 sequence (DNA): TGTGCCAGCAGATTGAACAGGGGGGGGGTATCACCCCTCCACTTT. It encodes CASRLNRGGVSPLHF.

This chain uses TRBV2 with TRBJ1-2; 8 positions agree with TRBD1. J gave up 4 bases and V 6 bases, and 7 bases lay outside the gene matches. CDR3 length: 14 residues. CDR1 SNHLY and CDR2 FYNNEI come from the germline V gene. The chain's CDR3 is CASRAGTGSYGYTF. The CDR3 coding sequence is TGTGCCAGCAGAGCCGGGACAGGCTCCTATGGCTACACCTTC.

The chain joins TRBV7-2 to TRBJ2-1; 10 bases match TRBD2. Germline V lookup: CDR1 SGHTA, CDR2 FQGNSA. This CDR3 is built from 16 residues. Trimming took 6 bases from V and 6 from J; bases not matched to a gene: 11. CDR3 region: CASSRTGTSVGNEQFF. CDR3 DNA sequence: TGTGCCAGCAGTCGAACCGGGACTAGCGTAGGCAATGAGCAGTTCTTC.

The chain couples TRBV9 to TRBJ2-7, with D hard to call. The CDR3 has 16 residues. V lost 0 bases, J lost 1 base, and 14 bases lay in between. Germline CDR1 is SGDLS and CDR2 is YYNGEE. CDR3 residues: CASSVDFTARSYEQYF. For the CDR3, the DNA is TGTGCCAGCAGCGTAGATTTCACCGCCAGGTCCTACGAGCAGTACTTC.

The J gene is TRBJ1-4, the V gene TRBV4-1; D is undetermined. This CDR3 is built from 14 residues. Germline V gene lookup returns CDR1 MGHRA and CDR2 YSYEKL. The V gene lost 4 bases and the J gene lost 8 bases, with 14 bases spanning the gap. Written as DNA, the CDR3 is TGCGCCAGCAGCCTTCCGACGGGTCGCGAAAAACTGTTTTTT. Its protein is CASSLPTGREKLFF.

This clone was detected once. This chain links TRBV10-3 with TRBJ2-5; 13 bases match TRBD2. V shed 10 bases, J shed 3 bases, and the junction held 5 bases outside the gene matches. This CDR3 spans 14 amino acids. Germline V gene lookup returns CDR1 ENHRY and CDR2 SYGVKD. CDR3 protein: CATQLAGGKETQYF. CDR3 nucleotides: TGTGCCACCCAACTAGCGGGAGGGAAAGAGACCCAGTACTTC.

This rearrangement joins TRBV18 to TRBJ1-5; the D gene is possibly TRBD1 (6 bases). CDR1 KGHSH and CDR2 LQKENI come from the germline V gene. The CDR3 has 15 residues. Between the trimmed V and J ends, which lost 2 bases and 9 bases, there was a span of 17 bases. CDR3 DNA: TGTGCCAGCTCACCAGTTGGACAGCGGGATTGGCCCCAGCATTTT. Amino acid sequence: CASSPVGQRDWPQHF.

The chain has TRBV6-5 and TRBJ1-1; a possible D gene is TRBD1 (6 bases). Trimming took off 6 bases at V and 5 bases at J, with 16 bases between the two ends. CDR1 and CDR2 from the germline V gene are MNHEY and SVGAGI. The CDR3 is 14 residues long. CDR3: CASSRTAGVTEAFF. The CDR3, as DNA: TGTGCCAGCAGCCGAACCGCAGGGGTAACTGAAGCTTTCTTT.

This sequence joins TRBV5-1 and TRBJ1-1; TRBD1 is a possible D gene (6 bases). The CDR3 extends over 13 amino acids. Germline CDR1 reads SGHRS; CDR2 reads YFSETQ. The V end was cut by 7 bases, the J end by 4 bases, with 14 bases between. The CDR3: CASARGEATEAFF. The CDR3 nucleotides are TGCGCCAGCGCCAGGGGAGAGGCCACTGAAGCTTTCTTT.

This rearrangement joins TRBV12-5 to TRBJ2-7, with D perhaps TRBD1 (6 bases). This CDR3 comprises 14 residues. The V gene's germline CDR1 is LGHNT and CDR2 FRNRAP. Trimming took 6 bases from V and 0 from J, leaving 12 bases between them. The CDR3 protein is CASGGTPSSYEQYF. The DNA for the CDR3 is TGTGCTAGTGGGGGGACACCGAGCTCCTACGAGCAGTACTTC.

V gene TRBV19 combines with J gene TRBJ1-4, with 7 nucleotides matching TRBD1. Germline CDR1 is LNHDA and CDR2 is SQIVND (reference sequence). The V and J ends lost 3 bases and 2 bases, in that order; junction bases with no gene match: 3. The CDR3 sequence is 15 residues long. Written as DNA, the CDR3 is TGTGCCAGTAGTATCGGGGGACAGACTAATGAAAAACTGTTTTTT. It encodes CASSIGGQTNEKLFF.

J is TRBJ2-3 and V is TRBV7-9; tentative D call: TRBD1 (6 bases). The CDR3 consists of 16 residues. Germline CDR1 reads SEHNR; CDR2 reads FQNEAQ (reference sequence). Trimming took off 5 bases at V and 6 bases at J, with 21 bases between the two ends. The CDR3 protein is CASSIIQGGRQDTQYF. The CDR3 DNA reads TGTGCCAGCAGCATTATCCAAGGGGGAAGGCAGGATACGCAGTATTTT.